This T cell receptor beta chain came from a study of STAT3 mutations in large granular lymphocyte leukemia. Whole-study context: 40% of treated T-LGLL patients showed hematologic response to immunosuppression.

General observations from the study: At least one immunodominant TCR beta clonotype appeared in every T-cell large granular lymphocyte leukemia patient.

For this clone: Its antigen is unknown. Without the conserved terminal phenylalanine or tryptophan, this CDR3 likely stems from a read error. No DNA is shown, since the ends of the CDR3 on it are uncertain; the CDR3 is the one TCRdb lists.

TCRbeta libraries averaged around 41,000 productive templates per sample. Some clones are missing from TCRdb's copy, which holds only in-frame ones; the method was immunoSEQ multiplex PCR. Among 6,500 to 9,500 clones, 70% to 80% were seen once, and the ten largest hold roughly 25%. Material for sequencing was peripheral blood mononuclear cells. The source of this sequence is a middle-aged woman with T-cell large granular lymphocyte leukemia. Some clones in this sample may be carry-over from other donors' samples.

CDR3 residues: CASRRAGGQVLL. The chain links TRBV6-1 to TRBJ1-2; the table's TRBD1 call for D was not verified on the DNA. The length of the CDR3 is 12 amino acids, counting both ends. The V gene's germline CDR1 is MNHNS and CDR2 SASEGT.